This T cell receptor beta chain was recovered during a study of a mutant IDH1 vaccine in newly diagnosed glioma. Study summary: The patients received vaccinations eight times, in weeks 1, 3, 5, 7, 11, 15, 19 and 23. Treated individuals were approximately 60% male and roughly 40% female, averaging roughly 39 years of age. Former treatment meant radiotherapy, temozolomide, or both; the majority had gotten both.

The assay was immunoSEQ multiplex PCR, and TCRdb's table has in-frame clones only and misses some. The table includes some 52,000 clones, 91% detected once. Regarding time point: week 11, during vaccination. With topical imiquimod, each dose of the vaccine consisted of 300 ug of mutant IDH1 20-mer peptide. Patients carried new grade 3 or 4 IDH1-mutant astrocytomas lacking nuclear ATRX. Concerning this clone: The antigen remains undetermined.

Germline-derived CDR1 and CDR2 are MGHDK and SYGVNS. CDR3 length: 15 residues. Trimming took 6 bases from V and 5 from J; bases not matched to a gene: 6. The sample in question was PBMCs, obtained from a glioma patient whose treatment included an IDH1 peptide vaccine. This clonotype was sampled from a man in his fifties with glioma. The V call is TRBV25-1, the J call TRBJ1-6, with 8 bases matching TRBD1. The CDR3 nucleotides are TGTGCCAGCAGGACTGACAGGGGCAATAATTCACCCCTCCACTTT. This translates into CASRTDRGNNSPLHF.